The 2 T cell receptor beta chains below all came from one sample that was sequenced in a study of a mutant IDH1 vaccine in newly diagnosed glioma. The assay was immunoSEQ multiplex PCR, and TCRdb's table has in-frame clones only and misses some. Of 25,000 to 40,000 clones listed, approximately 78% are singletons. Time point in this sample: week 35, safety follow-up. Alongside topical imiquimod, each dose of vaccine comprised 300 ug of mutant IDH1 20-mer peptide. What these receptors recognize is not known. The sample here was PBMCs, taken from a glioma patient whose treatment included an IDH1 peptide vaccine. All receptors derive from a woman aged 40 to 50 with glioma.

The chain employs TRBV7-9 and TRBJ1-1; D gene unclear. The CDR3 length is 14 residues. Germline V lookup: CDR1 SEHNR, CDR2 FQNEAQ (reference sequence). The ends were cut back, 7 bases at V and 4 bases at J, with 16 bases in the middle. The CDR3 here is CASTPPDLGTEAFF. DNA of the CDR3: TGTGCCAGCACCCCCCCCGACCTTGGCACTGAAGCTTTCTTT. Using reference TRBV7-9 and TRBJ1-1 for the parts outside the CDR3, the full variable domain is DTGVSQNPRHKITKRGQNVTFRCDPISEHNRLYWYRQTLGQGPEFLTYFQNEAQLEKSRLLSDRFSAERPKGSFSTLEIQRTEQGDSAMYLCASTPPDLGTEAFFGQGTRLTVV.

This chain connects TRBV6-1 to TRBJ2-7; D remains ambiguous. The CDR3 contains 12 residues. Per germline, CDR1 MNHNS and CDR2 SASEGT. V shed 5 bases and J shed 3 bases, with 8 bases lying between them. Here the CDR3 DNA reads TGTGCCAGCAGTCGGGCAGGCTACGAGCAGTACTTC. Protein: CASSRAGYEQYF.